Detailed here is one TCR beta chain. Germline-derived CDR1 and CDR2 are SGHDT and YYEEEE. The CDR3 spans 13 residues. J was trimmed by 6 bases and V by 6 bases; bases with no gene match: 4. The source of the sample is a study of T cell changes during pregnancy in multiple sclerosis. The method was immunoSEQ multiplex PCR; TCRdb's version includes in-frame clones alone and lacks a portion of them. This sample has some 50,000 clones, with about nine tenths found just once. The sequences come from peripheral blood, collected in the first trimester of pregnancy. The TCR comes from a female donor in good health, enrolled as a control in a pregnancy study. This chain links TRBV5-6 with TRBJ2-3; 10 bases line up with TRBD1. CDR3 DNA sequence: TGTGCCAGCACATGGACAGGGGGGGATACGCAGTATTTT. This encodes CASTWTGGDTQYF. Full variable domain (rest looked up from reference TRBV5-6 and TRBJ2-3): DAGVTQSPTHLIKTRGQQVTLRCSPKSGHDTVSWYQQALGQGPQFIFQYYEEEERQRGNFPDRFSGHQFPNYSSELNVNALLLGDSALYLCASTWTGGDTQYFGPGTRLTVL.